A selection of T cell receptor beta chains follows, all from one sample in a study of blood T cell repertoires in COVID-19. TCRdb's copy holds only in-frame clones and misses some; the assay was immunoSEQ multiplex PCR. The table lists 55,000 to 90,000 clones, more than 85% of them singletons. Input material: peripheral blood. These TCRs come from a human donor with active COVID-19. The donor label of this sample is uncertain. Both conserved end residues are part of each CDR3. D genes are given only for firm matches. The size of a clone is reported for some rows only, either as once, few or many, or as a class for expanded clones.

d_call	j_call	clone_size	v_call	cdr3_nt	cdr3_aa
.	TRBJ1-1	.	TRBV28	TGTGCCAGCAGTTCCCATAAAGCCACTGAAGCTTTCTTT	CASSSHKATEAFF
TRBD1	TRBJ2-7	.	TRBV4-2	TGTGCCAGCAGCCAAGGAGGGACAGGGGGCTCCTACGAGCAGTACTTC	CASSQGGTGGSYEQYF
.	TRBJ2-7	.	TRBV7-9	TGTGCCAGCAGCTTAGAGGGGGTACAGTCCTACGAGCAGTACTTC	CASSLEGVQSYEQYF
.	TRBJ1-5	.	TRBV4-3	TGCGCCAGCAGCCAAGGCGCGTATAGCAATCAGCCCCAGCATTTT	CASSQGAYSNQPQHF
TRBD1	TRBJ2-2	few	TRBV25-1	TGTGCCAGCATGGACAGGGATACCGGGGAGCTGTTTTTT	CASMDRDTGELFF
TRBD1	TRBJ2-4	.	TRBV14	TGTGCCAGCACCCCAGGTTCCAGGGGGACCAAAAACATTCAGTACTTC	CASTPGSRGTKNIQYF
.	TRBJ2-1	.	TRBV7-9	TGTGCCAGCAGCTTACCCCGGGAAGGTGAGCAGTTCTTC	CASSLPREGEQFF
TRBD1	TRBJ1-2	.	TRBV6-2/TRBV6-3	TGTGCCAGCAGTTACCAAGGACAGGGGCAGGGTGGCTACACCTTC	CASSYQGQGQGGYTF
TRBD1	TRBJ1-6	few	TRBV14	TGTGCCAGCAGCCGGGGACAGTATAATTCACCCCTCCACTTT	CASSRGQYNSPLHF
.	TRBJ2-7	once	TRBV6-5	TGTGCCAGCAGTTACTCGCAGGGCTCCTACGAGCAGTACTTC	CASSYSQGSYEQYF
.	TRBJ2-7	.	TRBV30	TGTGCCTGGAGTGTAGGGGGGACAGCCTCCTACGAGCAGTACTTC	CAWSVGGTASYEQYF
.	TRBJ2-7	.	TRBV6-6	TGTGCCAGCACCCGGGATCTAAGGTACGAGCAGTACTTC	CASTRDLRYEQYF
.	TRBJ1-4	.	TRBV3-1/TRBV3-2	TGTGCCAGCAGCCATTCAGGAAACATTGAAAAACTGTTTTTT	CASSHSGNIEKLFF
.	TRBJ1-1	once	TRBV27	TGTGCCAGCAGTCCATCCTGGGGAGACACTGAAGCTTTCTTT	CASSPSWGDTEAFF
TRBD2	TRBJ2-3	.	TRBV5-3	TGTGCCAGAAGCTTGGTGGGACTAGCGGGCAACACAGATACGCAGTATTTT	CARSLVGLAGNTDTQYF